Listed here is a single T cell receptor (beta chain). Its antigen is still unknown. This PCR relied on a set of 60 Vbeta primers and 13 Jbeta primers. This table comes from immunoSEQ multiplex PCR, and its TCRdb copy is limited to in-frame clones, with some not included. The sample shows some 170,000 clones, about four fifths of them seen only once. The data derive from a study of cytomegalovirus exposure and HLA in healthy donors. Study-wide findings and caveats: Associated with cytomegalovirus, according to the listing, were about 160 TCR beta chains. An ancestry cluster, one associated with Asian ancestry, reportedly showed fewer N-insertions than the roughly 670-donor mean in a later analysis. Data from an earlier analysis indicated that most TCR beta V segments were productive either about 87% or about 30% of the time. The presence/absence work took it that sequencing depth was about the same across donors.

V was pared by 3 bases and J by 8 bases, with 16 bases of the junction left unmatched. The CDR3 length is 17 residues. The V gene's germline CDR1 is SGHNT and CDR2 YYREEE (reference sequence). The sequence derives from a woman aged 18-29 years in good health and CMV-seropositive. This rearrangement joins TRBV5-4 to TRBJ2-1; TRBD1 matches at 8 bases. Sequencing input: PBMCs. Written as DNA, the CDR3 is TGTGCCAGCAGCTGGGACCTGGACAGGGCTGCGCGGGATGAGCAGTTCTTC. This translates into CASSWDLDRAARDEQFF. Combining the CDR3 with reference TRBV5-4 and TRBJ2-1 gives the whole variable domain ETGVTQSPTHLIKTRGQQVTLRCSSQSGHNTVSWYQQALGQGPQFIFQYYREEENGRGNFPPRFSGLQFPNYSSELNVNALELDDSALYLCASSWDLDRAARDEQFFGPGTRLTVL.